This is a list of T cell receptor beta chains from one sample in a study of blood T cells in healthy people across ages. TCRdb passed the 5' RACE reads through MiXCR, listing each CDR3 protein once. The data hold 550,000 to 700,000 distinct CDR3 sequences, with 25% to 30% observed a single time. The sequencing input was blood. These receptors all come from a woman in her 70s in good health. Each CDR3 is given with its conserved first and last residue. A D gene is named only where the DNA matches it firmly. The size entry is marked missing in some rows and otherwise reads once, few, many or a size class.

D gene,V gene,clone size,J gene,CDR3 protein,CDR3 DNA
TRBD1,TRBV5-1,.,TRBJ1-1,CASSGQGGLTEAFF,TGCGCCAGCAGCGGACAGGGGGGACTCACTGAAGCTTTCTTT
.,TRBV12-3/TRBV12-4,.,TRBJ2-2,CASSLRKNTGELFF,TGTGCCAGCAGTTTACGCAAGAACACCGGGGAGCTGTTTTTT
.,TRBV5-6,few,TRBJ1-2,CASTHGGYGYGYTF,TGTGCCAGCACCCATGGGGGTTACGGCTATGGCTACACCTTC
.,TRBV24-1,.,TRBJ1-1,CATSDSRNTEAFF,TGTGCCACCAGTGATTCCAGGAACACTGAAGCTTTCTTT
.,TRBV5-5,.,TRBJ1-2,CASLGLGGYTF,TGTGCCAGCCTAGGGTTAGGTGGCTACACCTTC
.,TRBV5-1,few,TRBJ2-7,CASKNGQTNTYEQYF,TGCGCCAGCAAGAATGGACAGACCAATACCTACGAGCAGTACTTC
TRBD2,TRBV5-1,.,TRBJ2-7,CASSIGTSGAISYEQYF,TGCGCCAGCAGCATCGGGACTAGCGGGGCAATTTCCTACGAGCAGTACTTC
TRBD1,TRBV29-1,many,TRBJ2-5,CSVVTGVETQYF,TGCAGCGTGGTGACAGGGGTGGAGACCCAGTACTTC
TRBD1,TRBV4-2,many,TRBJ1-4,CASSLRTRGVTGEAEKLFF,TGTGCCAGCAGCCTCCGAACCCGGGGGGTTACAGGGGAGGCTGAAAAACTGTTTTTT
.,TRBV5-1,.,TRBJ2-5,CASSDPGTSILTQYF,TGCGCCAGCAGCGACCCCGGGACTTCTATTCTGACCCAGTACTTC
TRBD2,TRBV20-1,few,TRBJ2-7,CSAGRLYGTSGSYEQYF,TGCAGTGCTGGACGCCTTTACGGGACTAGCGGTTCCTACGAGCAGTACTTC
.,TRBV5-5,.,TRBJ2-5,CASTRRGAYQETQYF,TGTGCCAGCACCCGGAGGGGGGCTTACCAAGAGACCCAGTACTTC
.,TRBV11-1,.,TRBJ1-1,CASSLWLGTEAFF,TGTGCCAGCAGCTTATGGTTGGGTACTGAAGCTTTCTTT
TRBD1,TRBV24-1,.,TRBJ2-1,CATSEGTGSDEQFF,TGTGCCACCAGTGAGGGGACAGGGAGCGATGAGCAGTTCTTC
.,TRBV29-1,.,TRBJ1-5,CSVVERGDSNQPQHF,TGCAGCGTCGTCGAAAGGGGCGATAGCAATCAGCCCCAGCATTTT
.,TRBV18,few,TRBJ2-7,CASSPASVYEQYF,TGTGCCAGCTCACCAGCATCAGTCTACGAGCAGTACTTC
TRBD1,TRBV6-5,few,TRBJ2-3,CASTSGQAYSTDTQYF,TGTGCCAGCACCTCCGGACAGGCGTACAGCACAGATACGCAGTATTTT
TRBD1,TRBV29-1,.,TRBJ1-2,CSVRDRGAGYTF,TGCAGCGTTCGGGACAGGGGAGCTGGCTACACCTTC
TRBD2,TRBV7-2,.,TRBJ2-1,CASSFRLAGALYNEQFF,TGTGCCAGCAGCTTTCGACTAGCGGGGGCCCTATACAATGAGCAGTTCTTC
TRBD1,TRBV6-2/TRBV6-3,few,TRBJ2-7,CASTDRGASDEQYF,TGTGCCAGCACCGACAGGGGCGCCTCGGACGAGCAGTACTTC
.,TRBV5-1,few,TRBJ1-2,CASSLRGDYDYTF,TGCGCCAGCAGCTTAAGGGGGGACTATGACTACACCTTC
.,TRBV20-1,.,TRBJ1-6,CSARVLGGNSPLHF,TGCAGTGCTAGAGTACTGGGAGGGAATTCACCCCTCCACTTT
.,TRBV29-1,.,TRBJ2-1,CSVVVDIPYNEQFF,TGCAGCGTTGTGGTGGACATACCCTACAATGAGCAGTTCTTC